What follows is one T cell receptor beta chain and its context. Sequencing was performed with immunoSEQ multiplex PCR; in TCRdb, only in-frame clones are kept and a portion is missing. This table has roughly 50,000 clones, 45% to 60% appearing once. This CDR3 comprises 14 residues. Germline V CDR1 and CDR2: MNHEY, SVGAGI. Trimming at V came to 5 bases and at J to 8 bases, leaving 6 bases not matched to a gene. This sample was included in a study of cytotoxic CD8 clonotypes in ibrutinib-treated CLL. The authors obtained approximately 2.1 micrograms of genomic DNA from cryopreserved PBMCs for TCR beta libraries.

V gene TRBV6-5 combines with J gene TRBJ1-6; 7 bases match TRBD1. The TCR comes from a human donor with chronic lymphocytic leukemia. Specimen: PBMCs, collected after 24 months of ibrutinib treatment. CDR3 loop: CASSRQGPYSPLHF. The CDR3 region has the DNA TGTGCCAGCAGTCGACAGGGTCCGTATTCACCCCTCCACTTT.